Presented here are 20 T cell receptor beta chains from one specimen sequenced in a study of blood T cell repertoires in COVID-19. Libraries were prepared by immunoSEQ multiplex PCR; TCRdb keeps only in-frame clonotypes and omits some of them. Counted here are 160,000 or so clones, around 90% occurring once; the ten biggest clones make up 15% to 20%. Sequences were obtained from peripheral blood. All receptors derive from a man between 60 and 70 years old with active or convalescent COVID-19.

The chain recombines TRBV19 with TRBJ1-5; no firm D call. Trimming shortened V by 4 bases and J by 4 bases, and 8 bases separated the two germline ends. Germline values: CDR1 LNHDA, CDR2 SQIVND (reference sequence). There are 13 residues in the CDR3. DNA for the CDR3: TGTGCCAGTAGTACTACAGATAATCAGCCCCAGCATTTT. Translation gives CASSTTDNQPQHF.

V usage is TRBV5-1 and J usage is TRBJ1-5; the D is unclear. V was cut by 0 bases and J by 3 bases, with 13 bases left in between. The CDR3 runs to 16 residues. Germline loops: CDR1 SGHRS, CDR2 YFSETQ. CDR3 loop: CASSLDGQSNNQPQHF. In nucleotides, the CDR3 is TGCGCCAGCAGCTTGGATGGGCAGTCCAACAATCAGCCCCAGCATTTT.

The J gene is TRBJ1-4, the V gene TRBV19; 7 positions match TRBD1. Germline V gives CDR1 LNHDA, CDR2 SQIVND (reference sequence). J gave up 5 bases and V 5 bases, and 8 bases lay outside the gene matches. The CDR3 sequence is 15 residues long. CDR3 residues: CASSAVATGNEKLFF. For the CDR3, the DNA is TGTGCCAGTAGTGCAGTCGCGACAGGGAATGAAAAACTGTTTTTT. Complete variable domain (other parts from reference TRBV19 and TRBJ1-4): DGGITQSPKYLFRKEGQNVTLSCEQNLNHDAMYWYRQDPGQGLRLIYYSQIVNDFQKGDIAEGYSVSREKKESFPLTVTSAQKNPTAFYLCASSAVATGNEKLFFGSGTQLSVL.

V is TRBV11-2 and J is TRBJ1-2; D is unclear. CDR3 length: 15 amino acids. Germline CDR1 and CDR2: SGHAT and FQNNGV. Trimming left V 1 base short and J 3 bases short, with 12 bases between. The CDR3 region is CASSLGLGQDYGYTF. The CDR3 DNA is TGTGCCAGCAGCTTAGGCCTTGGCCAGGACTATGGCTACACCTTC.

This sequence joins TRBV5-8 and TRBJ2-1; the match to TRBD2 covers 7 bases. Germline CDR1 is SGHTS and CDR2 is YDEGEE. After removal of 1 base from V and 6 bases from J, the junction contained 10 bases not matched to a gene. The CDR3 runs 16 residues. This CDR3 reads CASSLRASGHLNEQFF. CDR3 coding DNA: TGTGCCAGCAGCTTGAGGGCTAGCGGACACCTCAATGAGCAGTTCTTC.

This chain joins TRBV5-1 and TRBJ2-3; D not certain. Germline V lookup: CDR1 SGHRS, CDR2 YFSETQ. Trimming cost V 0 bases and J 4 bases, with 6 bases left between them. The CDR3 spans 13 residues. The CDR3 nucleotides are TGCGCCAGCAGCTTGGGAGCCTCAGATACGCAGTATTTT. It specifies CASSLGASDTQYF.

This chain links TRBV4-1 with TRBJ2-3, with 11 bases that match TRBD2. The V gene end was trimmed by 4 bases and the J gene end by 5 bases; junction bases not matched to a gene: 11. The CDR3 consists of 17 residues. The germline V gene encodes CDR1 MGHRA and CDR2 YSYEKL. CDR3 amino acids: CASSPIGVSGGGDTQYF. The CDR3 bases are TGCGCCAGCAGCCCCATAGGGGTTAGCGGGGGGGGAGATACGCAGTATTTT.

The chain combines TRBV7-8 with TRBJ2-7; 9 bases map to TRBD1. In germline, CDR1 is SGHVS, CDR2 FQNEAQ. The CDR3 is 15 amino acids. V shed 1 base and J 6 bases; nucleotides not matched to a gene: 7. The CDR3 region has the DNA TGTGCCAGCAGCTTAGTCCCGGGACAGGGATCCGAGCAGTACTTC. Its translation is CASSLVPGQGSEQYF.

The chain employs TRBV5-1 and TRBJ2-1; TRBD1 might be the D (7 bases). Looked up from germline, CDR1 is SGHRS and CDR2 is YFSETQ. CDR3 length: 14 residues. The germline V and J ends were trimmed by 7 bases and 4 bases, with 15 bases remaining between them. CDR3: CASGRGEDYNEQFF. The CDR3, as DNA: TGCGCCAGCGGCAGGGGGGAAGATTACAATGAGCAGTTCTTC.

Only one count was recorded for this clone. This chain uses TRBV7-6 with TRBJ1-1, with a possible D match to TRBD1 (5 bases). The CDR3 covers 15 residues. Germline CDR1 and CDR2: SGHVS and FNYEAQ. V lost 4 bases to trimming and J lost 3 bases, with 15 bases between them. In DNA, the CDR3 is TGTGCCAGCAGCTCGACTTCCGGAGGGGACACTGAAGCTTTCTTT. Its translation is CASSSTSGGDTEAFF.

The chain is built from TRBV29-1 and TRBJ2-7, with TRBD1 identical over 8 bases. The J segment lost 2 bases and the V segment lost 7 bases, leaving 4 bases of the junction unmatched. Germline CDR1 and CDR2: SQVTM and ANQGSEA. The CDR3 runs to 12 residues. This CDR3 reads CSARDRPYEQYF. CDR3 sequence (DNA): TGCAGCGCCAGGGACAGGCCCTACGAGCAGTACTTC.

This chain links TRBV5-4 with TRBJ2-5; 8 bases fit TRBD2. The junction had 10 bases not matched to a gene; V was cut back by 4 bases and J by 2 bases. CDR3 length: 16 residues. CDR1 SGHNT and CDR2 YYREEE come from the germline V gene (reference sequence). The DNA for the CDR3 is TGTGCCAGCAGCCCGAACCCTAGCGGGTTGCAAGAGACCCAGTACTTC. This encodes CASSPNPSGLQETQYF. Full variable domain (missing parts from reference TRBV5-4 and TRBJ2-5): ETGVTQSPTHLIKTRGQQVTLRCSSQSGHNTVSWYQQALGQGPQFIFQYYREEENGRGNFPPRFSGLQFPNYSSELNVNALELDDSALYLCASSPNPSGLQETQYFGPGTRLLVL.

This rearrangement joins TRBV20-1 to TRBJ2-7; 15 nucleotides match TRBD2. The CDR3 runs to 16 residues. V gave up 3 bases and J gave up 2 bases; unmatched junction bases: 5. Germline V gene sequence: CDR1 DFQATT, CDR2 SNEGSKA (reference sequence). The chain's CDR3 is CSASGTSGRRTYEQYF. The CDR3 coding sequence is TGCAGTGCTAGTGGGACTAGCGGGAGGAGAACCTACGAGCAGTACTTC.

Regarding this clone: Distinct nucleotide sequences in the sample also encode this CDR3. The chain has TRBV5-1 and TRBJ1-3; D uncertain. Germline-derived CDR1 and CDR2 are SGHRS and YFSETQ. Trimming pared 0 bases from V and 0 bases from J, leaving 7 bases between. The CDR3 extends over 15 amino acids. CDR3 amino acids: CASSLDGSSGNTIYF. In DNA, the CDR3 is TGCGCCAGCAGCTTGGATGGTAGCTCTGGAAACACCATATATTTT.

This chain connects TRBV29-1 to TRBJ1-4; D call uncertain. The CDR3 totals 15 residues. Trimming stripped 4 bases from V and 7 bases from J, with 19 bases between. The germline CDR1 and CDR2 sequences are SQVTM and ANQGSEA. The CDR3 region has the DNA TGCAGCGTTGCCCCCTTGGGAGTCTCCAGTGAAAAACTGTTTTTT. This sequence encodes CSVAPLGVSSEKLFF. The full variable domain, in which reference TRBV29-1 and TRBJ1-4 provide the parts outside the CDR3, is SAVISQKPSRDICQRGTSLTIQCQVDSQVTMMFWYRQQPGQSLTLIATANQGSEATYESGFVIDKFPISRPNLTFSTLTVSNMSPEDSSIYLCSVAPLGVSSEKLFFGSGTQLSVL.

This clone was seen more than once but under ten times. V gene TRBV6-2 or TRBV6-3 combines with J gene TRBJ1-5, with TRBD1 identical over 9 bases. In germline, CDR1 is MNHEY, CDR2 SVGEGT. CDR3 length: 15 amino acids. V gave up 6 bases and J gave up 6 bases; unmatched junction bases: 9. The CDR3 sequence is CASSPDRGRGQPQHF. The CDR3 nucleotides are TGTGCCAGCAGCCCCGACAGGGGGAGGGGTCAGCCCCAGCATTTT.

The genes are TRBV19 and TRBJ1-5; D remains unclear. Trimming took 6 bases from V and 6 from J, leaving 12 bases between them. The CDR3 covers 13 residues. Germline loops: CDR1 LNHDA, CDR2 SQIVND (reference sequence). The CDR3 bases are TGTGCCAGTAGGCCGGGCGGGGTTCAGCCCCAGCATTTT. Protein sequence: CASRPGGVQPQHF.

The CDR3 region has the DNA TGTGCCAGCAGTTACAGGAGGGCAGGGGGCGGAACTGAAGCTTTCTTT. Translated, it gives CASSYRRAGGGTEAFF. The chain recombines TRBV6-5 with TRBJ1-1; 8 bases align to TRBD1. CDR1 is MNHEY, CDR2 SVGAGI, per germline. This CDR3 has 16 amino acids. V shed 2 bases, J shed 5 bases, and the junction held 10 bases outside the gene matches.

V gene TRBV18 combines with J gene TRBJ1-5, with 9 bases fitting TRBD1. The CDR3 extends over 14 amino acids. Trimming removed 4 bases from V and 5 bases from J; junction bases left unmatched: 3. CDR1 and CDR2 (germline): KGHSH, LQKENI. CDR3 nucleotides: TGTGCCAGCTCACTCGGGGACAGGGATCAGCCCCAGCATTTT. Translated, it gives CASSLGDRDQPQHF.

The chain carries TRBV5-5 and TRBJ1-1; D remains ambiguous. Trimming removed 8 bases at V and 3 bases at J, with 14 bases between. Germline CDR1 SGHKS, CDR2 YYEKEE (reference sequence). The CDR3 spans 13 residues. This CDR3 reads CASQTDPYTEAFF. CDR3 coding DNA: TGTGCCAGTCAAACAGACCCTTACACTGAAGCTTTCTTT. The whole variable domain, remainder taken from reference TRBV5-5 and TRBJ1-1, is DAGVTQSPTHLIKTRGQQVTLRCSPISGHKSVSWYQQVLGQGPQFIFQYYEKEERGRGNFPDRFSARQFPNYSSELNVNALLLGDSALYLCASQTDPYTEAFFGQGTRLTVV.